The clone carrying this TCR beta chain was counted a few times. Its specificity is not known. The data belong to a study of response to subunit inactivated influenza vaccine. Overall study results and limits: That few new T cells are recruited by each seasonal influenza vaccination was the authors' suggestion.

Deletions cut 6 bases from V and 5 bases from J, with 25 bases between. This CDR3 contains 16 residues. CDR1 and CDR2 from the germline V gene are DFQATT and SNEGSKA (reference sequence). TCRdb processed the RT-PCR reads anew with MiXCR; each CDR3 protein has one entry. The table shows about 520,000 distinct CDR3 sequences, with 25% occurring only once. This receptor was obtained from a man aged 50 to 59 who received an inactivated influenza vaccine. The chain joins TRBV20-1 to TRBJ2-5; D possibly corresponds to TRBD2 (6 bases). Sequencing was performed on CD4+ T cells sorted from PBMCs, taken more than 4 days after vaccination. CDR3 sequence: CSALGSGGVKGETQYF. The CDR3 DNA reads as TGCAGTGCCCTAGGTTCCGGCGGGGTTAAGGGGGAGACCCAGTACTTC.